What follows are 9 T cell receptor beta chains derived from one specimen sequenced in a study of CD8 T cells in Susac syndrome. RNA, at roughly 0.5 to 1 ug, was reverse transcribed with random hexamers. TCRdb used MiXCR to reprocess the immunoSEQ multiplex PCR reads, holding one entry per CDR3 protein. The sample shows 190,000 or so distinct CDR3 sequences, about 95% of them seen only once. Sequences were obtained from CD4+ T cells from PBMCs. These receptors were taken from a human donor with multiple sclerosis.

This chain joins TRBV23-1 and TRBJ2-1; 8 bases line up with TRBD2. TRBV23-1 belongs to the ORF category, with a function that is uncertain. This CDR3 has 19 residues. V was pared by 3 bases and J by 5 bases, with 18 bases of the junction left unmatched. The CDR3 coding sequence is TGCGCCAGCAGTCATCAACCGGGACTAGAGCACCGCCGAAACAATGAGCAGTTCTTC. It is translated as CASSHQPGLEHRRNNEQFF.

The V call is TRBV4-1, the J call TRBJ2-3; TRBD2 matches 12 bases. From germline, CDR1 is MGHRA and CDR2 YSYEKL. This CDR3 contains 17 residues. Trimming at V came to 2 bases and at J to 4 bases, leaving 7 bases not matched to a gene. CDR3 residues: CASSQRTSGVGADTQYF. Here the CDR3 DNA reads TGCGCCAGCAGCCAACGGACTAGCGGGGTAGGCGCAGATACGCAGTATTTT.

The chain recombines TRBV2 with TRBJ1-2; D is perhaps TRBD1 (5 bases). The CDR3 contains 15 residues. Germline V gene sequence: CDR1 SNHLY, CDR2 FYNNEI. Trimming shortened V by 4 bases and J by 7 bases, and 19 bases separated the two germline ends. The CDR3 loop is CASSGGRPLLGGYTF. The DNA for the CDR3 is TGTGCCAGCAGTGGGGGCAGGCCCCTATTAGGTGGCTACACCTTC.

This clonotype has only one observation. V gene TRBV9 combines with J gene TRBJ2-1, with 10 bases identical to TRBD2. CDR1 and CDR2 (germline): SGDLS, YYNGEE. The CDR3 spans 15 residues. V lost 0 bases and J lost 8; bases outside the gene matches: 5. DNA of the CDR3: TGTGCCAGCAGCGTAGGTACTAGCGGGATTGATGAGCAGTTCTTC. It codes for CASSVGTSGIDEQFF.

The chain couples TRBV13 to TRBJ2-2; 9 nucleotides match TRBD1. The CDR3 covers 16 residues. Germline V gene data show CDR1 as PRHDT and CDR2 as FYEKMQ (reference sequence). The V and J ends lost 5 bases and 4 bases, in that order; junction bases with no gene match: 8. CDR3 residues: CASSPRDRVPTGELFF. The DNA for the CDR3 is TGTGCCAGCAGCCCCCGGGACAGGGTTCCCACCGGGGAGCTGTTTTTT.

The chain is built from TRBV27 and TRBJ2-7, with D possibly TRBD1 on 5 matching bases. Trimming pared 4 bases from V and 5 bases from J, leaving 12 bases between. The CDR3 extends over 13 amino acids. In germline, CDR1 is MNHEY, CDR2 SMNVEV (reference sequence). The CDR3 nucleotides are TGTGCCAGCAGTTGGACATTCCCCCACGAGCAGTACTTC. Residues: CASSWTFPHEQYF.

V usage is TRBV2 and J usage is TRBJ2-2, with 15 positions matching TRBD2. Per the germline V gene, CDR1 is SNHLY and CDR2 is FYNNEI. Unmatched junction bases numbered 1, after V lost 6 bases and J lost 5 bases. The CDR3 runs 15 residues. CDR3 in DNA: TGTGCCAGCAGAGGGACTAGCGGGAGGACCGGGGAGCTGTTTTTT. This gives the protein CASRGTSGRTGELFF.

The chain uses TRBV9 and TRBJ2-6; D is ambiguous. The germline V gene has CDR1 SGDLS and CDR2 YYNGEE. The V gene lost 1 base and the J gene lost 2 bases, with 7 bases spanning the gap. This CDR3 has 15 residues. CDR3 loop: CASSVIGTGANVLTF. In DNA, the CDR3 is TGTGCCAGCAGCGTAATAGGTACTGGGGCCAACGTCCTGACTTTC.

This sequence joins TRBV11-3 and TRBJ2-7; no firm D call. This CDR3 contains 14 residues. The ends were cut back, 1 base at V and 2 bases at J, with 9 bases in the middle. Germline CDR1 is SGHNT and CDR2 is YENEEA. CDR3 coding DNA: TGTGCCAGCAGCTTAGCTTCCCAGGCCTACGAGCAGTACTTC. It encodes CASSLASQAYEQYF.